Below, 27 T cell receptor beta chains from the same sample are listed, as sequenced in a study of shared clonotypes between healthy human individuals. The protocol was immunoSEQ multiplex PCR, while the TCRdb copy is restricted to in-frame clones and leaves out a portion. The sample records about 1.5 million clones, approximately 98% being singletons. The specimen sequenced was naive CD4+ T cells sorted from blood. Sample subset: CD45RA+ positively selected. The receptor source for this set is a man aged 30 to 45 in good health.

This clone was detected a few times. The sample carries other DNA sequences with the same CDR3. The chain carries TRBV18 and TRBJ1-5; 7 bases fit TRBD1. The length of the CDR3 is 15 residues. Germline V gives CDR1 KGHSH, CDR2 LQKENI. Trimming took 2 bases from V and 1 from J; bases not matched to a gene: 2. DNA for the CDR3: TGTGCCAGCTCACCAGGACAGGCGAGCAATCAGCCCCAGCATTTT. This translates into CASSPGQASNQPQHF.

The chain employs TRBV29-1 and TRBJ2-3, with D possibly called TRBD1 or TRBD2 (5 bases each). Between the trimmed V and J ends, which lost 3 bases and 0 bases, there was a span of 16 bases. The CDR3 runs to 16 residues. In germline, CDR1 is SQVTM, CDR2 ANQGSEA. The CDR3 DNA reads TGCAGCGTTGACGGGGCCCCGGATATTAGCACAGATACGCAGTATTTT. Translation gives CSVDGAPDISTDTQYF.

The sample holds a few counts of this clone. The V call is TRBV10-1, the J call TRBJ2-1; tentative D call: TRBD2 (6 bases). The germline CDR1 and CDR2 sequences are WNHNN and SYGVQD (reference sequence). The CDR3 is made up of 15 amino acids. V dropped 6 bases and J dropped 0 bases, with 12 bases sitting between them. CDR3: CASSPGLTSYNEQFF. CDR3 in DNA: TGCGCCAGCAGCCCGGGACTCACCTCCTACAATGAGCAGTTCTTC.

Turning to this clone: Other DNA sequences in this specimen translate into the identical CDR3. The V gene is TRBV6-5, the J gene TRBJ1-1; D is undetermined. The CDR3 length is 13 residues. Germline V gives CDR1 MNHEY, CDR2 SVGAGI. Trimming pared 2 bases from V and 2 bases from J, leaving 6 bases between. CDR3 residues: CASSYQVNTEAFF. DNA for the CDR3: TGTGCCAGCAGTTACCAGGTCAACACTGAAGCTTTCTTT.

The rearrangement uses TRBV5-8 and TRBJ2-5, with D unclear. V lost 2 bases, J lost 2 bases, and 7 bases lay in between. Germline CDR1 reads SGHTS; CDR2 reads YDEGEE. The CDR3 totals 13 residues. Here the CDR3 reads CASSFRRQETQYF. The CDR3 DNA follows: TGTGCCAGCAGCTTTAGGCGGCAAGAGACCCAGTACTTC. The full variable domain, completed using reference TRBV5-8 and TRBJ2-5, is EAGVTQSPTHLIKTRGQQATLRCSPISGHTSVYWYQQALGLGLQFLLWYDEGEERNRGNFPPRFSGRQFPNYSSELNVNALELEDSALYLCASSFRRQETQYFGPGTRLLVL.

The rearrangement joins TRBV7-3 to TRBJ2-7; maybe TRBD2 (6 bases). The CDR3 totals 13 residues. V gave up 2 bases and J gave up 7 bases, with 12 bases separating them. Germline CDR1 reads SGHTA; CDR2 reads FQGTGA. CDR3 in amino acids: CASSLGEGREQYF. The CDR3 bases are TGTGCCAGCAGCTTAGGGGAAGGGAGGGAGCAGTACTTC. Supplemented by reference TRBV7-3 and TRBJ2-7, the full variable domain reads GAGVSQTPSNKVTEKGKYVELRCDPISGHTALYWYRQSLGQGPEFLIYFQGTGAADDSGLPNDRFFAVRPEGSVSTLKIQRTERGDSAVYLCASSLGEGREQYFGPGTRLTVT.

The DNA of the CDR3 is TGTGCCAGCAGCTTAGGGCCAGGGCGAACGGGCTACACCTTC. It encodes CASSLGPGRTGYTF. The chain joins TRBV11-2 to TRBJ1-2, with D perhaps TRBD1 (5 bases). V was clipped by 1 base and J by 8 bases, with 14 bases between them. Germline CDR1 SGHAT, CDR2 FQNNGV. There are 14 residues in the CDR3.

The J gene is TRBJ2-4, the V gene TRBV7-8, with D unclear. Trimming stripped 1 base from V and 1 base from J, with 11 bases between. Germline CDR1 reads SGHVS; CDR2 reads FQNEAQ. This CDR3 contains 16 residues. Written as DNA, the CDR3 is TGTGCCAGCAGCTTAGGCTCTCTTGGGGCCAAAAACATTCAGTACTTC. It translates to CASSLGSLGAKNIQYF. The full variable domain, with the rest looked up from reference TRBV7-8 and TRBJ2-4, is GAGVSQSPRYKVAKRGQDVALRCDPISGHVSLFWYQQALGQGPEFLTYFQNEAQLDKSGLPSDRFFAERPEGSVSTLKIQRTQQEDSAVYLCASSLGSLGAKNIQYFGAGTRLSVL.

This sequence joins TRBV7-2 and TRBJ2-2; maybe TRBD2 (5 bases). Trimming cost V 1 base and J 4 bases, with 10 bases left between them. The germline V gene has CDR1 SGHTA and CDR2 FQGNSA. This CDR3 spans 15 amino acids. CDR3 sequence (DNA): TGTGCCAGCAGCTTAGGGGGAGTGGCCACCGGGGAGCTGTTTTTT. Translated: CASSLGGVATGELFF.

The gene calls are TRBV19 and TRBJ2-7, with D unclear. This CDR3 has 16 amino acids. V dropped 1 base and J dropped 5 bases, with 18 bases sitting between them. Per the germline V gene, CDR1 is LNHDA and CDR2 is SQIVND (reference sequence). CDR3 sequence (DNA): TGTGCCAGTAGTATAGTCCGAGACCTTCCTCGGAACGAGCAGTACTTC. Its translation: CASSIVRDLPRNEQYF.

The chain combines TRBV2 with TRBJ1-5; D not resolved. V gave up 1 base and J gave up 2 bases, with 9 bases separating them. The CDR3 loop spans 15 amino acids. Per germline, CDR1 SNHLY and CDR2 FYNNEI. Written as DNA, the CDR3 is TGTGCCAGCAGTGAAGAAGGGTCTGGCAATCAGCCCCAGCATTTT. Residues: CASSEEGSGNQPQHF.

This chain joins TRBV5-1 and TRBJ2-7, with 7 bases aligning to TRBD1. Trimming removed 0 bases from V and 2 bases from J; junction bases left unmatched: 5. Germline V gives CDR1 SGHRS, CDR2 YFSETQ. This CDR3 region has 15 residues. CDR3 coding DNA: TGCGCCAGCAGCTTGGTAACGGGACAGACCTACGAGCAGTACTTC. Its protein product is CASSLVTGQTYEQYF.

The chain is built from TRBV5-4 and TRBJ2-7, with 8 nucleotides matching TRBD2. Germline CDR1 is SGHNT and CDR2 is YYREEE (reference sequence). The CDR3 contains 15 residues. Trimming cost V 6 bases and J 4 bases; bases outside gene matches: 12. CDR3 DNA: TGTGCCAGCAAAAAGCCTACTAGCGGTCCTTACGAGCAGTACTTC. Encoded protein: CASKKPTSGPYEQYF.

The genes are TRBV5-1 and TRBJ1-3, with no clear D. The germline CDR1 and CDR2 sequences are SGHRS and YFSETQ. With 0 bases removed from V and 0 bases from J, the gap between germline ends came to 10 bases. The CDR3 has 16 residues. The CDR3 DNA reads TGCGCCAGCAGCTTGGCCGGTAGGAACTCTGGAAACACCATATATTTT. The encoded protein is CASSLAGRNSGNTIYF. Full variable domain (missing parts from reference TRBV5-1 and TRBJ1-3): KAGVTQTPRYLIKTRGQQVTLSCSPISGHRSVSWYQQTPGQGLQFLFEYFSETQRNKGNFPGRFSGRQFSNSRSEMNVSTLELGDSALYLCASSLAGRNSGNTIYFGEGSWLTVV.

V gene TRBV4-1 combines with J gene TRBJ1-2, with D possibly being TRBD1 (5 bases). Germline lookup yields CDR1 MGHRA and CDR2 YSYEKL. Trimming took 0 bases from V and 1 from J, leaving 9 bases between them. The CDR3 sequence is 15 residues long. CDR3 nucleotides: TGCGCCAGCAGCCAAGAGTCAGGGCGTAACTATGGCTACACCTTC. As protein: CASSQESGRNYGYTF.

The rearrangement uses TRBV6-1 and TRBJ1-2, with no clear D. The V end was cut by 2 bases, the J end by 6 bases, with 13 bases between. CDR1 MNHNS and CDR2 SASEGT come from the germline V gene. This CDR3 is built from 14 residues. CDR3 in amino acids: CASSEQSKGDGYTF. The CDR3 DNA sequence: TGTGCCAGCAGTGAACAATCCAAGGGAGATGGCTACACCTTC.

The rearrangement joins TRBV18 to TRBJ2-3; no firm D call. Trimming cost V 3 bases and J 9 bases, with 19 bases left between them. Germline V lookup: CDR1 KGHSH, CDR2 LQKENI. This CDR3 has 15 residues. CDR3 in amino acids: CASSPAPGRTDTQYF. Written as DNA, the CDR3 is TGTGCCAGCTCACCTGCTCCCGGCAGGACCGACACGCAGTATTTT.

Details on this clone: Other nucleotide sequences in the sample specify the same CDR3. This chain connects TRBV6-5 to TRBJ2-7; D is possibly TRBD1 (6 bases). In germline, CDR1 is MNHEY, CDR2 SVGAGI. This CDR3 is built from 15 residues. V gave up 0 bases and J gave up 2 bases, with 11 bases separating them. CDR3 residues: CASSYSSQGPYEQYF. The CDR3, as DNA: TGTGCCAGCAGTTACTCATCACAGGGCCCCTACGAGCAGTACTTC.

A word on this clone: Other DNA sequences within the sample encode an identical CDR3. CDR3 loop: CASSVSGRSYEQYF. CDR3 nucleotides: TGTGCCAGCAGCGTTAGCGGGAGGTCGTACGAGCAGTACTTC. The chain has TRBV9 and TRBJ2-7, with 10 bases fitting TRBD2. This CDR3 has 14 residues. Germline V CDR1 and CDR2: SGDLS, YYNGEE. The V gene end was trimmed by 2 bases and the J gene end by 4 bases; junction bases not matched to a gene: 3.

This clone came up once. The CDR3 DNA is TGTGCCTGGACTGGGACAGATACGCAGTATTTT. Encoded protein: CAWTGTDTQYF. V usage is TRBV30 and J usage is TRBJ2-3; D gene ambiguous. The CDR3 totals 11 residues. CDR1 GTSNPN and CDR2 SVGIG come from the germline V gene (reference sequence). Trimming stripped 4 bases from V and 3 bases from J, with 5 bases between.

The chain is built from TRBV18 and TRBJ2-2; 9 nucleotides agree with TRBD1. J gave up 7 bases and V 2 bases, and 5 bases lay outside the gene matches. The CDR3 runs 15 residues. Germline assignment: CDR1 KGHSH and CDR2 LQKENI. The CDR3 loop reads CASSPNRGLGGELFF. The CDR3 coding sequence is TGTGCCAGCTCACCAAACAGGGGGCTTGGCGGGGAGCTGTTTTTT.

V usage is TRBV5-1 and J usage is TRBJ2-3, with 9 bases identical to TRBD2. Looked up from germline, CDR1 is SGHRS and CDR2 is YFSETQ. This CDR3 spans 16 amino acids. V lost 0 bases to trimming and J lost 3 bases; unmatched junction nucleotides: 5. The CDR3 nucleotides are TGCGCCAGCAGCTTGGTGGCTAGCGGGGCGACAGATACGCAGTATTTT. It yields the protein CASSLVASGATDTQYF.

The V gene is TRBV7-4, the J gene TRBJ1-1; D unclear. This CDR3 region has 15 residues. CDR1 and CDR2 from the germline V gene are SGHVT and SQSDAQ. V gave up 4 bases and J gave up 0 bases, with 12 bases separating them. CDR3 protein: CASSSRSIMNTEAFF. In DNA form, the CDR3 reads TGTGCCAGCAGCTCGCGCTCCATCATGAACACTGAAGCTTTCTTT.

The gene calls are TRBV27 and TRBJ2-2; 7 positions agree with TRBD2. There are 15 residues in the CDR3. V gave up 7 bases and J gave up 1 base; unmatched junction bases: 6. Germline V lookup: CDR1 MNHEY, CDR2 SMNVEV (reference sequence). The CDR3 region is CASTPLAVNTGELFF. The CDR3 nucleotides read TGTGCCAGCACCCCCCTAGCGGTGAACACCGGGGAGCTGTTTTTT.

The CDR3 DNA reads as TGTGCCAGCATACCCAGGGGGGGGAATCAGCCCCAGCATTTT. Protein: CASIPRGGNQPQHF. The chain carries TRBV19 and TRBJ1-5; the match to TRBD1 covers 7 bases. This CDR3 is built from 14 residues. V shed 9 bases, J shed 4 bases, and the junction held 9 bases outside the gene matches. The V gene's germline CDR1 is LNHDA and CDR2 SQIVND (reference sequence).

The chain carries TRBV30 and TRBJ1-1; D is uncertain. This CDR3 has 14 residues. Germline CDR1 reads GTSNPN; CDR2 reads SVGIG (reference sequence). Deletions cut 4 bases from V and 3 bases from J, with 15 bases between. This CDR3 reads CAWTQGYWDTEAFF. The CDR3 coding sequence is TGTGCCTGGACCCAAGGGTATTGGGACACTGAAGCTTTCTTT.

The CDR3 sequence is CASSLPPQGISNQPQHF. The CDR3 DNA sequence: TGTGCCAGCAGTTTACCCCCACAGGGGATTAGCAATCAGCCCCAGCATTTT. This rearrangement joins TRBV28 to TRBJ1-5, with 7 nucleotides matching TRBD1. V lost 2 bases and J lost 0; bases outside the gene matches: 7. CDR1 is MDHEN, CDR2 SYDVKM, per germline. The CDR3 runs to 17 residues.